The 9 T cell receptor beta chains given below trace back to one sample, sequenced in a study of blood T cells in healthy people across ages. Next came a second PCR, run for roughly 6 to 11 cycles, which used a sample-barcoded 5' primer along with a J-beta primer mix. TCRdb fed the 5' RACE reads into MiXCR, producing one record per CDR3 protein. Of over a million distinct CDR3 sequences in the sample, about 40% were seen once. Sequenced input: blood. The receptors were sampled from a woman aged 18-29 years in good health.

This clonotype was recorded a few times. The gene calls are TRBV2 and TRBJ1-6; 8 nucleotides align to TRBD1. V was clipped by 2 bases and J by 8 bases; unmatched bases: 8. Germline V gene lookup returns CDR1 SNHLY and CDR2 FYNNEI. The CDR3 has 16 amino acids. This chain's CDR3 is CASSEQRTGQDSPLHF. CDR3 DNA: TGTGCCAGCAGTGAACAGCGGACAGGGCAAGATTCACCCCTCCACTTT.

The rearrangement joins TRBV20-1 to TRBJ2-3, with 11 bases identical to TRBD2. Per the germline V gene, CDR1 is DFQATT and CDR2 is SNEGSKA (reference sequence). The CDR3 is 16 amino acids. Trimming took 5 bases from V and 2 from J; bases not matched to a gene: 9. DNA of the CDR3: TGCAGTGCTCCCCTAAGACTAGCGGGATTCACAGATACGCAGTATTTT. Its translation is CSAPLRLAGFTDTQYF.

This chain connects TRBV3-1 to TRBJ2-7, with D hard to call. This CDR3 region has 15 residues. Looked up from germline, CDR1 is LGHDT and CDR2 is YNNKEL (reference sequence). Trimming stripped 1 base from V and 2 bases from J, with 12 bases between. DNA for the CDR3: TGTGCCAGCAGCCAAGGAACTCATTTTCCCTACGAGCAGTACTTC. Its protein product is CASSQGTHFPYEQYF.

Remarks on this clonotype: One end of the junction does not line up with germline, which may come from a read error. The CDR3 loop reads CARSPKGTDTQYF. In DNA, the CDR3 is TGTGCCCGCAGCCCAAAGGGCACAGATACGCAGTATTTT. The V and J genes are TRBV7-2 and TRBJ2-3; D gene ambiguous. This CDR3 contains 13 residues. Germline lookup yields CDR1 SGHTA and CDR2 FQGNSA. The full variable domain, with the rest looked up from reference TRBV7-2 and TRBJ2-3, is GAGVSQSPSNKVTEKGKDVELRCDPISGHTALYWYRQSLGQGLEFLIYFQGNSAPDKSGLPSDRFSAERTGGSVSTLTIQRTQQEDSAVYLCARSPKGTDTQYFGPGTRLTVL.

This rearrangement joins TRBV12-3 or TRBV12-4 to TRBJ1-2; a possible D gene is TRBD1 (5 bases). V was shortened by 6 bases and J by 2 bases, with 16 bases between the two germline ends. This CDR3 is built from 15 residues. The CDR3 loop is CASSPARANNYGYTF. CDR3 DNA sequence: TGTGCCAGCAGCCCGGCCAGGGCTAACAACTATGGCTACACCTTC.

The chain uses TRBV5-1 and TRBJ2-5, with D perhaps assigned TRBD1 or TRBD2 (6 bases each). The J call is in doubt because the DNA end fits TRBJ2-1 better. Germline CDR1 is SGHRS and CDR2 is YFSETQ. The CDR3 spans 16 residues. The CDR3 here is CASSLRSGALQETQFF. CDR3 in DNA: TGCGCCAGCAGCTTGCGCTCGGGGGCACTACAAGAGACCCAGTTCTTC.

This clonotype was seen only a few times. The gene calls are TRBV6-2 or TRBV6-3 and TRBJ2-1; TRBD2 agrees at 12 bases. The length of the CDR3 is 19 residues. Trimming removed 0 bases from V and 4 bases from J; junction bases left unmatched: 10. Looked up from germline, CDR1 is MNHEY and CDR2 is SVGEGT. DNA for the CDR3: TGTGCCAGCAGTTACTCCAGTCGCCTAGCGGGGGGGCCGTACAATGAGCAGTTCTTC. It is translated as CASSYSSRLAGGPYNEQFF.

This clonotype showed up just a few times. This chain joins TRBV12-3 or TRBV12-4 and TRBJ2-6; unclear D gene. This CDR3 region has 16 residues. Trimming cost V 1 base and J 5 bases, with 12 bases left between them. As DNA, the CDR3 is TGTGCCAGCAGTTTAGACCGGGCCCAACGGGCCAACGTCCTGACTTTC. Amino acid sequence: CASSLDRAQRANVLTF.

On this clonotype itself: The junction departs from the called germline gene at one end, perhaps through a read error. J is TRBJ2-1 and V is TRBV11-2; 10 bases are shared with TRBD2. Germline assignment: CDR1 SGHAT and CDR2 FQNNGV. The length of the CDR3 is 18 residues. Written as DNA, the CDR3 is TGTGCCAGCAGCTTAGATAGGGGTCGGGGACTAGCGTGGCATGAGCGGTTCTTC. Translated, it gives CASSLDRGRGLAWHERFF.